Listed below are T cell receptor beta chains from one sample, sequenced in a study of early T cells in non-severe SARS-CoV-2 infection. MiXCR was run by TCRdb on the 5' RACE reads, yielding one entry per CDR3 protein. This repertoire shows fewer than 30,000 distinct CDR3 sequences, roughly 4% found once; its top ten account for 6.2%. Specimen: whole blood. These receptors all stem from an adult who was a healthcare worker with PCR-confirmed SARS-CoV-2 infection or an uninfected control (not recorded which). The CDR3 runs from the conserved cysteine through the conserved F or W. A D gene is named only where the DNA matches it firmly. A row's size may be missing; if present it is once, few, many or a size class.

D gene	J gene	V gene	clone size	CDR3 DNA	CDR3 protein
NA	TRBJ1-5	TRBV9	many	TGTGCCAGCAGCGTAGCTCAGGGGCAGCCCCAGCATTTT	CASSVAQGQPQHF
NA	TRBJ1-2	TRBV5-1	many	TGCGCCAGCAGCTTGGAGGCAGGGGTTGGCTACACCTTC	CASSLEAGVGYTF
TRBD1	TRBJ1-3	TRBV7-2	few	TGTGCCAGCAGCTTAGACTCAGGGGGCTCTGGAAACACCATATATTTT	CASSLDSGGSGNTIYF
NA	TRBJ1-1	TRBV2	many	TGTGCCAGCAGCCCGGCCCGACATTACGCTGAAGCTTTCTTT	CASSPARHYAEAFF
TRBD1	TRBJ2-1	TRBV12-3/TRBV12-4	NA	TGTGCCAGCAGTGACAGGGGGCTAGGTAATGAGCAGTTCTTC	CASSDRGLGNEQFF
NA	TRBJ2-1	TRBV6-2/TRBV6-3	medium-sized	TGTGCCAGCAGTTACGACGGGTTTCCCAATGAGCAGTTCTTC	CASSYDGFPNEQFF
NA	TRBJ2-3	TRBV19	many	TGTGCCAGTAGTACCGGCAGGGGAGCAACAGATACGCAGTATTTT	CASSTGRGATDTQYF
NA	TRBJ1-2	TRBV18	many	TGTGCCAGCCGACCGGGGCAGGGAGATGGCTACACCTTC	CASRPGQGDGYTF
NA	TRBJ2-7	TRBV30	few	TGTGCCTGGGGAGATTACGAGCAGTACTTC	CAWGDYEQYF
NA	TRBJ1-3	TRBV28	many	TGTGCCAGCGCTACTCGCGGAAACACCATATATTTT	CASATRGNTIYF
NA	TRBJ2-1	TRBV6-5	many	TGTGCCAGCAGGCCCCGGGACTCAGCCTACAATGAGCAGTTCTTC	CASRPRDSAYNEQFF
NA	TRBJ2-5	TRBV18	many	TGTGCCAGCTCACCTCGGACCCGGCAAGAGACCCAGTACTTC	CASSPRTRQETQYF
NA	TRBJ1-2	TRBV6-6	many	TGTGCCAGCAGTTACAGAGAAGGGGGCTATGGCTACACCTTC	CASSYREGGYGYTF
TRBD1	TRBJ1-1	TRBV2	few	TGTGCCAGCAGGCAGACAGGGGTGACTGAAGCTTTCTTT	CASRQTGVTEAFF
NA	TRBJ1-5	TRBV6-6	many	TGTGCCAGCACCCTGGAAGAGGGCGGACAGCATTTT	CASTLEEGGQHF
NA	TRBJ2-5	TRBV11-1	NA	TGTGCCAGCAGCCCCTCGGCCTTGGAGACCCAGTACTTC	CASSPSALETQYF
NA	TRBJ1-2	TRBV3-1	many	TGTGCCAGCAGCCTACAGGCGGGGGCGGGCTCCTATGGCTACACCTTC	CASSLQAGAGSYGYTF
NA	TRBJ2-7	TRBV7-9	many	TGTGCCAGCAGCTTAGGTGGGGGAAGCAACGAGCAGTACTTC	CASSLGGGSNEQYF
NA	TRBJ2-3	TRBV20-1	NA	TGCAGTGCTAGAGACCAGTGGGGCACAGATACGCAGTATTTT	CSARDQWGTDTQYF
NA	TRBJ2-7	TRBV4-3	NA	TGCGCCAGCAGCCAAGACCGGACAAGCGACGAGCAGTACTTC	CASSQDRTSDEQYF
TRBD1	TRBJ2-7	TRBV7-2	few	TGTGCCAGCAGCCCGCAGGGGGCCTTGAGCTACGAGCAGTACTTC	CASSPQGALSYEQYF
NA	TRBJ2-7	TRBV3-1	few	TGTGCCAGCAGCCAAGAAAGGTACGAGCAGTACTTC	CASSQERYEQYF
NA	TRBJ2-7	TRBV5-1	many	TGCGCCAGCAGCTTGAGCTTGGCATCCTTCTCCTACGAGCAGTACTTC	CASSLSLASFSYEQYF
NA	TRBJ2-7	TRBV3-1	many	TGTGCCAGCAGCCAAGGTGAGCGGCCACTCTACGAGCAGTACTTC	CASSQGERPLYEQYF
NA	TRBJ2-5	TRBV20-1	many	TGCAGTGCTAGAGAAAGGGGGGAGACCCAGTACTTC	CSARERGETQYF
NA	TRBJ2-7	TRBV7-8	many	TGTGCCAGCAGCTTAGCCCCCAGCGACCTCTCCTACGAGCAGTACTTC	CASSLAPSDLSYEQYF
NA	TRBJ1-4	TRBV20-1	NA	TGCAGTGCTAGGGACAGAGTAAATGAAAAACTGTTTTTT	CSARDRVNEKLFF
NA	TRBJ2-1	TRBV5-1	many	TGCGCCAGCAGCTTGTCTCTCCCCGCCTACAATGAGCAGTTCTTC	CASSLSLPAYNEQFF
TRBD2	TRBJ2-1	TRBV19	few	TGTGCCAGCACCCGGACTAGCGTCAACAATGAGCAGTTCTTC	CASTRTSVNNEQFF
TRBD1	TRBJ1-2	TRBV7-9	many	TGTGCCAGCAGCACGGACAGGGCGGACTATGGCTACACCTTC	CASSTDRADYGYTF
TRBD1	TRBJ2-5	TRBV15	many	TGTGCCACCAGCAGTAGACAGGGGGAGACCCAGTACTTC	CATSSRQGETQYF
TRBD1	TRBJ2-1	TRBV5-1	many	TGCGCCAGCAGCTTGCCGACAGGGGGCCACAATGAGCAGTTCTTC	CASSLPTGGHNEQFF
NA	TRBJ1-2	TRBV18	many	TGTGCCAGCGCTCAGGAATCTCGGGACTATGGCTACACCTTC	CASAQESRDYGYTF
TRBD2	TRBJ2-1	TRBV2	NA	TGTGCCAGCAATAAGCGGGAGTTGTCCAATGAGCAGTTCTTC	CASNKRELSNEQFF
TRBD2	TRBJ2-2	TRBV18	NA	TGTGCCAGCTCACCAAAGCGGGAGGTCACCGGGGAGCTGTTTTTT	CASSPKREVTGELFF
TRBD2	TRBJ2-1	TRBV5-1	few	TGCGCCAGCAGCTCGACTAGCGGGAGGGCGTTAAATGAGCAGTTCTTC	CASSSTSGRALNEQFF
NA	TRBJ2-3	TRBV12-3/TRBV12-4	many	TGTGCCAGCAGTCCGGAACTGAGCACAGATACGCAGTATTTT	CASSPELSTDTQYF
TRBD2	TRBJ2-1	TRBV29-1	many	TGCAGCGTTGAAGGACTAGCGGGATTTCGTGAGCAGTTCTTC	CSVEGLAGFREQFF
NA	TRBJ1-1	TRBV2	many	TGTGCCAGCAGTGAGAGAGGGTGGATCACTGAAGCTTTCTTT	CASSERGWITEAFF
TRBD2	TRBJ2-6	TRBV7-2	many	TGTGCCAGCAGCCTAAAGAGGACTAGCTCTGGGGCCAACGTCCTGACTTTC	CASSLKRTSSGANVLTF
TRBD1	TRBJ2-2	TRBV7-6	few	TGTGCCAGCAGCCCGGACAGGGGGAGTACCGGGGAGCTGTTTTTT	CASSPDRGSTGELFF
NA	TRBJ2-3	TRBV6-5	few	TGTGCCAGCGCTATAGGCAGGGGAAGCACAGATACGCAGTATTTT	CASAIGRGSTDTQYF
TRBD1	TRBJ2-7	TRBV6-5	many	TGTGCCAGCAGGCGACAGGGAGTCTACGAGCAGTACTTC	CASRRQGVYEQYF
TRBD1	TRBJ2-2	TRBV24-1	many	TGTGCCACCAGCGGCACAGGGGTAACCGGGGAGCTGTTTTTT	CATSGTGVTGELFF
NA	TRBJ2-2	TRBV10-3	many	TGTGCCATCAGGGGGGACCTCAGAGCAGGGAACACCGGGGAGCTGTTTTTT	CAIRGDLRAGNTGELFF
TRBD2	TRBJ2-3	TRBV29-1	many	TGCAGCGTTGAAGCGGGAGGGTCAGATACGCAGTATTTT	CSVEAGGSDTQYF
NA	TRBJ2-7	TRBV9	many	TGTGCCAGCAGCGTAGAAGAGGGGGACTACGAGCAGTACTTC	CASSVEEGDYEQYF
NA	TRBJ2-5	TRBV10-2	many	TGCGCCAGCGGGAGGCCCCCAGAGACCCAGTACTTC	CASGRPPETQYF
TRBD1	TRBJ1-2	TRBV7-2	many	TGTGCCAGCAGCCCATACAGGGGGCCGGGCTATGGCTACACCTTC	CASSPYRGPGYGYTF